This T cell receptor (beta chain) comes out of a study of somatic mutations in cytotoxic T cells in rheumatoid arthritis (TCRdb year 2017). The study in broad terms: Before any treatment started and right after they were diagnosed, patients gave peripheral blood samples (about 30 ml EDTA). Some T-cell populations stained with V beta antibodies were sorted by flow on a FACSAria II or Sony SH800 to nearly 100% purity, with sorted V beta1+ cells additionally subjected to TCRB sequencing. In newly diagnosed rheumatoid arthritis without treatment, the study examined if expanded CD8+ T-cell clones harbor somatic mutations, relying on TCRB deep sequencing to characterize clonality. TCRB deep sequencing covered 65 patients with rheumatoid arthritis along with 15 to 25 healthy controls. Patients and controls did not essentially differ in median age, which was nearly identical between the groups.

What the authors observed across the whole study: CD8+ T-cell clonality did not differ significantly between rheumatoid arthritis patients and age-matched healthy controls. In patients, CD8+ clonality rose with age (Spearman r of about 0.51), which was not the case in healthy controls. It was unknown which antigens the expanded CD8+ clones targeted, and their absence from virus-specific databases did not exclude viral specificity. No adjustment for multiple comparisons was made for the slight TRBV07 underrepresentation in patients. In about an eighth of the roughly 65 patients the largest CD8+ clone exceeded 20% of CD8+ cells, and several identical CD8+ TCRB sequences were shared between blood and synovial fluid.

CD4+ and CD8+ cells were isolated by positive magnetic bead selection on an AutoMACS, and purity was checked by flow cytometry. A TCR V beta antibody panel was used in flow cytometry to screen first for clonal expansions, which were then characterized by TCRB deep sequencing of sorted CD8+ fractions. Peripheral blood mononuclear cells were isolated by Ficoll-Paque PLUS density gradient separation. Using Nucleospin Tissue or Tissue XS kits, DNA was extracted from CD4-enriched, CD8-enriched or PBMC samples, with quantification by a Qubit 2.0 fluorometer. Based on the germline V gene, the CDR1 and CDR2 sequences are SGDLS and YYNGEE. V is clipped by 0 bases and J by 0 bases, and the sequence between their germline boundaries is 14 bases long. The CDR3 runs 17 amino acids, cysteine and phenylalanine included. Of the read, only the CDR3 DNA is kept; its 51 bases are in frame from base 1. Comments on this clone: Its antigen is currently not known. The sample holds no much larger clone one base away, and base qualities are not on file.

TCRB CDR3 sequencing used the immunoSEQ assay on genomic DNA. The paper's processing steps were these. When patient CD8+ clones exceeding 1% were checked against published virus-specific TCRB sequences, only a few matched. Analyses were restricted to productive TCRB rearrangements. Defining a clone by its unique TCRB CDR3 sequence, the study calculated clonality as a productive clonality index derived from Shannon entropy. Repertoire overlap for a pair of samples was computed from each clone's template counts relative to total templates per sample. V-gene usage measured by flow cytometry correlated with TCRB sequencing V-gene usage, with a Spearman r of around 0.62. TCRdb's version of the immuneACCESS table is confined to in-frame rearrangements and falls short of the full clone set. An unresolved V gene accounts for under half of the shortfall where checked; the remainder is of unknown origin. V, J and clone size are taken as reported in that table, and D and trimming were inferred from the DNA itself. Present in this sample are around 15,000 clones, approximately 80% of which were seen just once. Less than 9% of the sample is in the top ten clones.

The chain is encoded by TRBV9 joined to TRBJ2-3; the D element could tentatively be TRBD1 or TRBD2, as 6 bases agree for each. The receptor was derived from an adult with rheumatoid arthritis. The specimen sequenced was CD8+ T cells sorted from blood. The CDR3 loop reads CASSVEGGGSSTDTQYF. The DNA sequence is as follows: TGTGCCAGCAGCGTAGAGGGGGGCGGCTCTAGCACAGATACGCAGTATTTT. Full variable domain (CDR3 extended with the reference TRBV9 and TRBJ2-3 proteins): DSGVTQTPKHLITATGQRVTLRCSPRSGDLSVYWYQQSLDQGLQFLIQYYNGEERAKGNILERFSAQQFPDLHSELNLSSLELGDSALYFCASSVEGGGSSTDTQYFGPGTRLTVL.